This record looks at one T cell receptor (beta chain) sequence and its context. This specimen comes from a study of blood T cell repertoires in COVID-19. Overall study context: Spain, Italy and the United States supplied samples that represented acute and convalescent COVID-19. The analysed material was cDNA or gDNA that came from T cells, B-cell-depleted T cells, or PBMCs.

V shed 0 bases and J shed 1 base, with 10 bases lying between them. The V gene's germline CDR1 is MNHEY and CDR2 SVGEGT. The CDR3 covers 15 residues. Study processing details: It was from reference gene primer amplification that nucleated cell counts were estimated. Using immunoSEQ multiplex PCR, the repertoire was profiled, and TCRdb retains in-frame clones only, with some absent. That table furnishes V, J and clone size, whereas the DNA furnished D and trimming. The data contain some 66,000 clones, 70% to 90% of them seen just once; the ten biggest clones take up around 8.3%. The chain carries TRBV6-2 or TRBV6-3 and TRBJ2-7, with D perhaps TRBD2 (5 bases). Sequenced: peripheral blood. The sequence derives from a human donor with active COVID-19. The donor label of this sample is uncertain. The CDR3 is CASSYSGRGSYEQYF. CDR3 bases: TGTGCCAGCAGTTACTCCGGTAGAGGGTCCTACGAGCAGTACTTC.